This T cell receptor beta chain is from a study of cytomegalovirus exposure and HLA in healthy donors. Overall study results and limits: Fewer N-insertions (relative to the approximately 700-donor mean) were reportedly seen in an Asian-associated ancestry cluster in a later analysis. Prediction of most subjects' HLA-A and HLA-B alleles by TCR beta sequences was reportedly accurate. Because they were indistinguishable, some V segments, including TRBV6-2 and TRBV6-3, were excluded.

V lost 1 base and J lost 1, with 8 bases in between. Per germline, CDR1 SGHRS and CDR2 YFSETQ. The CDR3 has 14 residues. A remark on this clone: No antigen is known for it.

Primers included in the PCR were 60 Vbeta and 13 Jbeta primers. Sequencing used immunoSEQ multiplex PCR; TCRdb keeps in-frame clones, though not all of them. The repertoire holds about 45,000 clones, with around 53% as singletons. The sequenced sample was PBMCs. This TCR was sampled from a man in his sixties in good health and CMV-seronegative. The V call is TRBV5-1, the J call TRBJ2-5; the D gene is possibly TRBD2 (6 bases). In DNA, the CDR3 is TGCGCCAGCAGCTTGAGCGGGCGCCAAGAGACCCAGTACTTC. This codes for CASSLSGRQETQYF.